These 28 T cell receptor beta chains came from one sample sequenced in a study of cytomegalovirus exposure and HLA in healthy donors. 13 Jbeta primers and 60 Vbeta primers were used for the PCR. Here immunoSEQ multiplex PCR was the method, and the copy in TCRdb shows in-frame clones only, minus some. The top ten clones hold roughly 1.3% of a sample with 100,000 to 150,000 clones, 60% to 85% of them seen once. Sequencing was performed on PBMCs. These receptors all stem from a woman aged 40 to 55 in good health and CMV-seronegative.

The V and J genes are TRBV6-1 and TRBJ2-1, with TRBD2 identical over 13 bases. In germline, CDR1 is MNHNS, CDR2 SASEGT. The V segment lost 4 bases and the J segment 0 bases; nucleotides outside the gene matches: 3. CDR3 length equals 17 residues. The CDR3 loop is CASSGLAGGGSYNEQFF. The DNA of the CDR3 is TGTGCCAGCAGTGGACTAGCGGGGGGTGGCTCCTACAATGAGCAGTTCTTC.

The chain uses TRBV19 and TRBJ2-5; D gene ambiguous. The CDR3 loop spans 14 amino acids. Trimming shortened V by 3 bases and J by 2 bases, and 10 bases separated the two germline ends. Looked up from germline, CDR1 is LNHDA and CDR2 is SQIVND (reference sequence). CDR3: CASSIPGSQETQYF. DNA of the CDR3: TGTGCCAGTAGTATCCCAGGTTCTCAAGAGACCCAGTACTTC.

There are a few counts of this clone. The gene calls are TRBV21-1 and TRBJ1-1; TRBD1, the D gene given by the table, was not confirmed from the DNA. TRBV21-1 is reported as a pseudogene. The CDR3 is 18 amino acids. The CDR3 is CASSKGLISGVARTEAFF. CDR3 DNA: TGTGCCAGCAGCAAAGGGCTAATTTCAGGGGTAGCTAGAACTGAAGCTTTCTTT.

This chain joins TRBV15 and TRBJ1-5, with 7 bases aligning to TRBD1. There are 14 residues in the CDR3. The germline V gene has CDR1 LNHNV and CDR2 YYDKDF (reference sequence). The junction had 5 bases not matched to a gene; V was cut back by 5 bases and J by 4 bases. The CDR3 nucleotides are TGTGCCACCAGCCGGACAGGCCGGAATCAGCCCCAGCATTTT. This gives the protein CATSRTGRNQPQHF.

CDR3 sequence reads: CASSVGGQGDTEAFF. Here the CDR3 DNA reads TGTGCCAGCAGTGTGGGAGGACAGGGTGACACTGAAGCTTTCTTT. The chain couples TRBV28 to TRBJ1-1; 8 bases map to TRBD1. V lost 5 bases, J lost 3 bases, and 8 bases stayed unmatched. The CDR3 loop spans 15 amino acids. Per the germline V gene, CDR1 is MDHEN and CDR2 is SYDVKM.

V is TRBV19 and J is TRBJ2-7; tentatively, D is TRBD1 (5 bases). The CDR3 is 13 amino acids. The ends were cut back, 0 bases at V and 6 bases at J, with 9 bases in the middle. Germline V gene sequence: CDR1 LNHDA, CDR2 SQIVND (reference sequence). CDR3 bases: TGTGCCAGTAGTATAGAACGTCAGGGCGAGCAGTACTTC. Protein product: CASSIERQGEQYF. Full variable domain (rest looked up from reference TRBV19 and TRBJ2-7): DGGITQSPKYLFRKEGQNVTLSCEQNLNHDAMYWYRQDPGQGLRLIYYSQIVNDFQKGDIAEGYSVSREKKESFPLTVTSAQKNPTAFYLCASSIERQGEQYFGPGTRLTVT.

The V call is TRBV5-1, the J call TRBJ2-5; D is unresolved. Between the trimmed V and J ends, which lost 4 bases and 9 bases, there was a span of 10 bases. This CDR3 spans 11 amino acids. From germline, CDR1 is SGHRS and CDR2 YFSETQ. The CDR3 region has the DNA TGCGCCAGCAGCGAAGAGGCAGCCCAGTACTTC. Translating gives CASSEEAAQYF.

The V call is TRBV18, the J call TRBJ2-3; 10 bases are a match to TRBD2. V lost 3 bases and J lost 6; bases outside the gene matches: 6. CDR1 and CDR2 (germline): KGHSH, LQKENI. There are 15 residues in the CDR3. In nucleotides, the CDR3 is TGTGCCAGCTCACCGACTAGCGGGTCGCGGGATACGCAGTATTTT. Protein: CASSPTSGSRDTQYF.

CDR3 DNA sequence: TGCGCCAGCAGCCAGGCCTCGACAGGGAGGACTGAAGCTTTCTTT. It specifies CASSQASTGRTEAFF. The chain couples TRBV4-3 to TRBJ1-1; 7 nucleotides match TRBD1. Trimming at V came to 3 bases and at J to 5 bases, leaving 9 bases not matched to a gene. The CDR3 contains 15 residues. Germline lookup yields CDR1 LGHNA and CDR2 YSLEER.

The chain combines TRBV19 with TRBJ2-7; 9 nucleotides line up with TRBD1. Losses at the gene ends were 6 bases for V and 4 bases for J; bases not matched to a gene: 7. This CDR3 comprises 14 residues. Germline V gene data show CDR1 as LNHDA and CDR2 as SQIVND (reference sequence). For the CDR3, the DNA is TGTGCCAGTAGCCTGCGGGACAGGGTGTACGAGCAGTACTTC. Protein: CASSLRDRVYEQYF.

V is TRBV28 and J is TRBJ2-7, with D tentatively TRBD2 (5 bases). V lost 5 bases to trimming and J lost 2 bases, with 13 bases between them. Germline V gene data show CDR1 as MDHEN and CDR2 as SYDVKM. The CDR3 has 14 residues. The CDR3 bases are TGTGCCAGCAGTCCCCACGCGGGTCCCTACGAGCAGTACTTC. Its protein is CASSPHAGPYEQYF.

This clone was observed a handful of times. The junction and the germline gene differ at one end; a read error may be behind it. The chain employs TRBV7-9 and TRBJ1-1; no definite D call. Germline V CDR1 and CDR2: SEHNR, FQNEAQ (reference sequence). The CDR3 is made up of 12 amino acids. In DNA, the CDR3 is TGTTCCAGCAGCCAGGACTGGGATGAAGCTTTCTTT. As protein: CSSSQDWDEAFF.

This clone was seen only a few times. Here the CDR3 reads CASSERENRGGTEAFF. CDR3 nucleotide sequence: TGTGCCAGCAGTGAGCGGGAAAACAGGGGTGGGACTGAAGCTTTCTTT. The rearrangement joins TRBV6-1 to TRBJ1-1; 7 positions agree with TRBD1. The CDR3 has 16 amino acids. Germline V CDR1 and CDR2: MNHNS, SASEGT. Trimming took 3 bases from V and 5 from J; bases not matched to a gene: 12.

This clone was seen once. The chain recombines TRBV4-1 with TRBJ2-3, with 9 nucleotides matching TRBD1. Germline CDR1 and CDR2: MGHRA and YSYEKL. V dropped 4 bases and J dropped 8; count of bases not matched to a gene: 10. The CDR3 totals 15 residues. This chain's CDR3 is CASSPEGQGGLTQYF. As DNA, the CDR3 is TGCGCCAGCAGCCCTGAGGGACAGGGTGGCCTTACGCAGTATTTT.

The chain joins TRBV15 to TRBJ2-7; the match to TRBD1 covers 7 bases. The ends lost 4 bases at V and 2 bases at J; junction bases unmatched: 8. The CDR3 consists of 15 residues. CDR1 and CDR2 from the germline V gene are LNHNV and YYDKDF (reference sequence). The CDR3 sequence: CATSKGAGGPYEQYF. CDR3 coding DNA: TGTGCCACCAGCAAGGGGGCAGGGGGACCCTACGAGCAGTACTTC.

The V and J genes are TRBV5-1 and TRBJ1-3, with a tentative D call TRBD1 (5 bases). V shed 5 bases and J shed 4 bases, with 10 bases lying between them. The CDR3 consists of 13 residues. Germline V lookup: CDR1 SGHRS, CDR2 YFSETQ. The CDR3 DNA sequence: TGCGCCAGCAGAGGGGATAAGGGAAACACCATATATTTT. Protein product: CASRGDKGNTIYF.

The chain has TRBV5-1 and TRBJ1-1; no definite D call. This CDR3 spans 15 amino acids. Germline V gene lookup returns CDR1 SGHRS and CDR2 YFSETQ. V shed 4 bases and J shed 1 base, with 14 bases lying between them. The CDR3 DNA follows: TGCGCCAGCAGCAACTTGGCCGGGTCGAACACTGAAGCTTTCTTT. Translated, it gives CASSNLAGSNTEAFF. The entire variable domain, with the rest obtained from reference TRBV5-1 and TRBJ1-1, is as follows: KAGVTQTPRYLIKTRGQQVTLSCSPISGHRSVSWYQQTPGQGLQFLFEYFSETQRNKGNFPGRFSGRQFSNSRSEMNVSTLELGDSALYLCASSNLAGSNTEAFFGQGTRLTVV.

J is TRBJ1-2 and V is TRBV5-5; TRBD1 matches at 8 bases. The junction had 5 bases not matched to a gene; V was cut back by 4 bases and J by 3 bases. There are 14 residues in the CDR3. The germline gives CDR1 SGHKS, CDR2 YYEKEE (reference sequence). CDR3: CASSGGTGYYGYTF. The DNA for the CDR3 is TGTGCCAGCAGCGGGGGGACAGGATACTATGGCTACACCTTC.

The J gene is TRBJ1-1, the V gene TRBV5-6, with a possible D match to TRBD1 (5 bases). This CDR3 has 14 residues. CDR1 and CDR2 from the germline V gene are SGHDT and YYEEEE. Trimming took 2 bases from V and 4 from J, leaving 12 bases between them. CDR3 in amino acids: CASSFVAGSTEAFF. CDR3 bases: TGTGCCAGCAGCTTCGTCGCAGGGTCCACTGAAGCTTTCTTT.

The DNA for the CDR3 is TGTGCCAGTAGTATCCCGGACAGGGTGAACACCATATATTTT. Protein sequence: CASSIPDRVNTIYF. The chain joins TRBV19 to TRBJ1-3; 8 positions agree with TRBD1. J was trimmed by 7 bases and V by 3 bases; bases with no gene match: 5. The CDR3 consists of 14 residues. The germline gives CDR1 LNHDA, CDR2 SQIVND (reference sequence).

The chain carries TRBV10-3 and TRBJ1-2; possible D gene TRBD1, 5 bases. CDR1 ENHRY and CDR2 SYGVKD come from the germline V gene. The CDR3 spans 13 residues. Between the trimmed V and J ends, which lost 4 bases and 8 bases, there was a span of 14 bases. CDR3 amino acids: CAISGDSTRGYTF. CDR3 in DNA: TGTGCCATCAGTGGGGACTCCACGCGGGGCTACACCTTC.

This clone has just one count. J is TRBJ2-1 and V is TRBV5-1; possibly TRBD1 for D (6 bases). Between the trimmed V and J ends, which lost 8 bases and 7 bases, there was a span of 13 bases. From germline, CDR1 is SGHRS and CDR2 YFSETQ. The CDR3 is made up of 12 amino acids. This CDR3 is CASRQEWNEQFF. CDR3 nucleotides: TGCGCCAGTCGACAGGAATGGAATGAGCAGTTCTTC. Full variable domain (outside the CDR3, taken from reference TRBV5-1 and TRBJ2-1): KAGVTQTPRYLIKTRGQQVTLSCSPISGHRSVSWYQQTPGQGLQFLFEYFSETQRNKGNFPGRFSGRQFSNSRSEMNVSTLELGDSALYLCASRQEWNEQFFGPGTRLTVL.

This rearrangement joins TRBV5-1 to TRBJ2-7; D unresolved. The V end lost 0 bases, the J end lost 2 bases, and 12 bases lay between the germline ends. The CDR3 contains 15 residues. The germline gives CDR1 SGHRS, CDR2 YFSETQ. The CDR3 region has the DNA TGCGCCAGCAGCTTGGGCATTACAGTTACCTACGAGCAGTACTTC. Encoded protein: CASSLGITVTYEQYF.

This clone was counted once. The chain joins TRBV6-5 to TRBJ1-1; D is perhaps TRBD1 (5 bases). Per germline, CDR1 MNHEY and CDR2 SVGAGI. Deletions cut 0 bases from V and 7 bases from J, with 12 bases between. The CDR3 runs 14 residues. The CDR3: CASSYSGGNREAFF. The CDR3 DNA is TGTGCCAGCAGTTACTCGGGGGGGAACCGTGAAGCTTTCTTT.

The rearrangement joins TRBV18 to TRBJ1-1; 11 positions agree with TRBD1. The length of the CDR3 is 17 residues. Germline V gene lookup returns CDR1 KGHSH and CDR2 LQKENI. V was clipped by 4 bases and J by 3 bases; unmatched bases: 10. This CDR3 is CASSREDRGLGYTEAFF. CDR3 in DNA: TGTGCCAGCTCACGCGAGGACAGGGGGCTAGGGTACACTGAAGCTTTCTTT. Full variable domain (rest looked up from reference TRBV18 and TRBJ1-1): NAGVMQNPRHLVRRRGQEARLRCSPMKGHSHVYWYRQLPEEGLKFMVYLQKENIIDESGMPKERFSAEFPKEGPSILRIQQVVRGDSAAYFCASSREDRGLGYTEAFFGQGTRLTVV.

V and J are TRBV19 and TRBJ2-7; TRBD1 aligns across 7 bases. Germline loops: CDR1 LNHDA, CDR2 SQIVND (reference sequence). V trimming: 5 bases; J trimming: 0 bases; junction bases outside the gene matches: 4. The CDR3 is made up of 14 amino acids. CDR3 nucleotide sequence: TGTGCCAGTAGTTTCCAGGGGGTCTCCTACGAGCAGTACTTC. As protein: CASSFQGVSYEQYF.

This clone was observed a few times. An end of the junction differs from the germline gene, which may be a read error. CDR3 sequence (DNA): TGTTCCAGCAGCCCAGCCAGGGAGACCCAGTACTTC. It encodes CSSSPARETQYF. The J gene is TRBJ2-5, the V gene TRBV7-9; D is uncertain. In germline, CDR1 is SEHNR, CDR2 FQNEAQ (reference sequence). This CDR3 contains 12 residues. Drawing the rest from reference TRBV7-9 and TRBJ2-5, the complete variable domain is DTGVSQNPRHKITKRGQNVTFRCDPISEHNRLYWYRQTLGQGPEFLTYFQNEAQLEKSRLLSDRFSAERPKGSFSTLEIQRTEQGDSAMYLCSSSPARETQYFGPGTRLLVL.

This clone was counted only a few times. V gene TRBV6-1 combines with J gene TRBJ1-4; D not resolved. Germline CDR1 and CDR2: MNHNS and SASEGT. V lost 3 bases and J 14 bases, leaving 16 bases between the germline ends. This CDR3 spans 13 amino acids. The CDR3 loop reads CASSEYGTGNLFF. DNA of the CDR3: TGTGCCAGCAGTGAGTATGGAACCGGGAATCTGTTTTTT.